Listed below are T cell receptor beta chains from one sample, sequenced in a study of T-cell memory formation after mild COVID-19. One entry per CDR3 protein results from TCRdb running MiXCR on the 5' RACE reads. The sample lists just over 350,000 distinct CDR3 sequences; 14% were seen once. The sequenced material came from PBMCs or a T cell subset sorted from them (not recorded which). Receptors were obtained from a man between 18 and 35 years old who had mild COVID-19 (a few samples of this study predate the infection). Cell type and time point are not known. CDR3s include the opening cysteine and the closing phenylalanine or tryptophan. Fields, in order: V gene, D gene, clone size, J gene, CDR3 protein, CDR3 DNA. D genes are given only for firm matches. The listing skips clone size in some rows; elsewhere it reads once, few, many or a size class.

TRBV15	TRBD2	many	TRBJ2-1	CATSREEGGGYYNEQFF	TGTGCCACCAGCAGAGAAGAGGGCGGGGGTTACTACAATGAGCAGTTCTTC
TRBV10-2	TRBD2	few	TRBJ2-5	CASRGGSGGDQETQYF	TGCGCCAGCAGGGGCGGAAGCGGGGGGGACCAAGAGACCCAGTACTTC
TRBV4-2	TRBD2	few	TRBJ2-3	CASSHGTSGGHNPTDTQYF	TGTGCCAGCAGCCACGGGACTAGCGGGGGACACAACCCCACAGATACGCAGTATTTT
TRBV19	NA	few	TRBJ1-2	CASGVIGQTVRMDYGYTF	TGTGCCAGTGGTGTAATTGGACAGACTGTCAGGATGGACTATGGCTACACCTTC
TRBV29-1	TRBD1	NA	TRBJ2-7	CSVEGDRGPEKYF	TGCAGCGTTGAAGGAGACAGGGGGCCAGAGAAGTACTTC
TRBV20-1	NA	NA	TRBJ1-5	CSARTALNQPQHF	TGCAGTGCGAGGACGGCGCTCAATCAGCCCCAGCATTTT
TRBV2	NA	few	TRBJ1-2	CASSEDGTFYGYTF	TGTGCCAGCAGTGAAGATGGGACCTTCTATGGCTACACCTTC
TRBV28	NA	NA	TRBJ2-2	CASSTFQANTGELFF	TGTGCCAGCAGTACATTTCAAGCGAACACCGGGGAGCTGTTTTTT
TRBV2	NA	NA	TRBJ2-7	CASSAGPTSSYEQYF	TGTGCCAGCAGTGCAGGACCGACGAGCTCCTACGAGCAGTACTTC
TRBV7-9	NA	many	TRBJ1-2	CASSLGAGYGYTF	TGTGCCAGCAGCTTAGGGGCGGGATATGGCTACACCTTC
TRBV6-2/TRBV6-3	TRBD1	few	TRBJ2-1	CASSRQGLNNEQFF	TGTGCCAGCAGCCGACAGGGCCTAAACAATGAGCAGTTCTTC
TRBV13	NA	few	TRBJ1-1	CASSLGSEGAFF	TGTGCCAGCAGCTTAGGATCCGAGGGTGCTTTCTTT
TRBV29-1	NA	NA	TRBJ2-2	CSARTVFNTGELFF	TGCAGCGCAAGGACAGTCTTTAACACCGGGGAGCTGTTTTTT
TRBV4-2	NA	NA	TRBJ2-5	CASSPYPRESEETQYF	TGTGCCAGCAGCCCCTACCCCCGGGAGAGCGAAGAGACCCAGTACTTC
TRBV24-1	NA	NA	TRBJ1-1	CATSGTGRVTEAFF	TGTGCCACCAGTGGTACAGGGCGAGTCACTGAAGCTTTCTTT